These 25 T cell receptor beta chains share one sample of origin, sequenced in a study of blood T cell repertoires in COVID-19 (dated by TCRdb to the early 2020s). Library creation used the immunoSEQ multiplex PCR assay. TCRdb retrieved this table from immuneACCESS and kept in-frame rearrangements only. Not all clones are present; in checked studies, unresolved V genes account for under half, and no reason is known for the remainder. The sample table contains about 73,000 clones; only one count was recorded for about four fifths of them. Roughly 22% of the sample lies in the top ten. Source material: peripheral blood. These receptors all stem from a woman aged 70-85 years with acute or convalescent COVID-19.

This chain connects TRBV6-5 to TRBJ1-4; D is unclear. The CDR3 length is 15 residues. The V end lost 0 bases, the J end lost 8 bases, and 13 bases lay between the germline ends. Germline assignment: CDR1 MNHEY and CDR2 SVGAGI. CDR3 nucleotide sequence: TGTGCCAGCAGTTACTCCCGGGGATCTAGCGAAAAACTGTTTTTT. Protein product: CASSYSRGSSEKLFF.

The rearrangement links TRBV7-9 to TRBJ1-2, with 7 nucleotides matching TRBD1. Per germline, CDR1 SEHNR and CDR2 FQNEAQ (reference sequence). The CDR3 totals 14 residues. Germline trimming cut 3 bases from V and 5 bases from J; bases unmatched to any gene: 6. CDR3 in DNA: TGTGCCAGCAGCTTTTCGGAGGGGGCGTATGGCTACACCTTC. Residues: CASSFSEGAYGYTF.

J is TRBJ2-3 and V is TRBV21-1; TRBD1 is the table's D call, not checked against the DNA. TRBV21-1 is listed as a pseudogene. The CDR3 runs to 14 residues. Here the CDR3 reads CASSLRSQEGTQYF. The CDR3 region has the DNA TGTGCCAGCAGCTTACGGTCGCAGGAAGGTACGCAGTATTTT.

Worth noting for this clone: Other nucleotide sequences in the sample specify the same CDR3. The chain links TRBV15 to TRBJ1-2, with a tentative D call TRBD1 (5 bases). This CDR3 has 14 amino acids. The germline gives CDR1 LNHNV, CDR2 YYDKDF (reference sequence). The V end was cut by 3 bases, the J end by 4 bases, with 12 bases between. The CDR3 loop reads CATSRGGVGYGYTF. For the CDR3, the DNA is TGTGCCACCAGCAGGGGGGGGGTCGGCTATGGCTACACCTTC.

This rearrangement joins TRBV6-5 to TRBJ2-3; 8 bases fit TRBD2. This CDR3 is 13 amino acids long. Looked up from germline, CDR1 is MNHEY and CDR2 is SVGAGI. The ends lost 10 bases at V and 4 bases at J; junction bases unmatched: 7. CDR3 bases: TGTGCCATTTCAGGACTAGCATCAGATACGCAGTATTTT. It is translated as CAISGLASDTQYF.

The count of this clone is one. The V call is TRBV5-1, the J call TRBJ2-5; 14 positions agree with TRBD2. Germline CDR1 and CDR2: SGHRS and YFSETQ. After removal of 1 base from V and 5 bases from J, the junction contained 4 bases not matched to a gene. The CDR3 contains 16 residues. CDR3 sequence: CASSLQRLAGGETQYF. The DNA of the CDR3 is TGCGCCAGCAGCTTGCAACGACTAGCGGGAGGGGAGACCCAGTACTTC.

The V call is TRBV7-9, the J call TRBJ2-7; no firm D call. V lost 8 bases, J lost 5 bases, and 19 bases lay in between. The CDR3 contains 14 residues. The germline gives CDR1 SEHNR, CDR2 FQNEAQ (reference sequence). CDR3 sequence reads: CASRKSNRSDEQYF. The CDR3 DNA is TGTGCCAGCCGCAAAAGTAACCGCTCGGACGAGCAGTACTTC.

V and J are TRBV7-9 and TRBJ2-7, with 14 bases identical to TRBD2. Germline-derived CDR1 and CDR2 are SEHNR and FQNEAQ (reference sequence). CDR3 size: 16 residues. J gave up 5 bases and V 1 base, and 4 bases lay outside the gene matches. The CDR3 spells CASSLGTSGRHDEQYF. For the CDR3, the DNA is TGTGCCAGCAGCTTAGGGACTAGCGGGAGGCATGACGAGCAGTACTTC.

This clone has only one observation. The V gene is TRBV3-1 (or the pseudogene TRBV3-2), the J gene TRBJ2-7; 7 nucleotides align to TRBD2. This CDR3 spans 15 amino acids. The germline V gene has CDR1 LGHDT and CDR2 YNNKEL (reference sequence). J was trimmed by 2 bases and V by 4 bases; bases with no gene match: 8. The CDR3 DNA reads TGTGCCAGCAGCCCCCGGGACTACCCAACCTACGAGCAGTACTTC. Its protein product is CASSPRDYPTYEQYF.

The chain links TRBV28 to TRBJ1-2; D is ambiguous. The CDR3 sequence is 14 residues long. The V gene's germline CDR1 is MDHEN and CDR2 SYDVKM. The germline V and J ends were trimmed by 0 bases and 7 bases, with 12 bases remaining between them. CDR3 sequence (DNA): TGTGCCAGCAGTTTATGGACAAGTAAGGCTGGCTACACCTTC. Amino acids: CASSLWTSKAGYTF.

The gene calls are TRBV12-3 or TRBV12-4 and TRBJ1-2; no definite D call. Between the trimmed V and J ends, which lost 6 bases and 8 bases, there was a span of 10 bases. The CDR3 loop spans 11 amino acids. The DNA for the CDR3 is TGTGCCAGCAGGCAAACTAGGGGCTACACCTTC. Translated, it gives CASRQTRGYTF.

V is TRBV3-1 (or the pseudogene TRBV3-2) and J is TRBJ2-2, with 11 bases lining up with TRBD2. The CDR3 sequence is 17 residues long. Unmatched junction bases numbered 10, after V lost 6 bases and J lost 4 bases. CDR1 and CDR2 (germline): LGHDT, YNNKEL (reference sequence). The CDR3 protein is CASSYQILAGATGELFF. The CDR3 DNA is TGTGCCAGCAGTTACCAAATACTAGCGGGAGCCACCGGGGAGCTGTTTTTT.

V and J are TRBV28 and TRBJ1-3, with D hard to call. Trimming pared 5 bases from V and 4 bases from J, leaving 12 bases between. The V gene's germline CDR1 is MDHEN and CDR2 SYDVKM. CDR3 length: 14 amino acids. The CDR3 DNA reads TGTGCCAGCAGTCCCCAGGCGGGGGGAAACACCATATATTTT. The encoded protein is CASSPQAGGNTIYF.

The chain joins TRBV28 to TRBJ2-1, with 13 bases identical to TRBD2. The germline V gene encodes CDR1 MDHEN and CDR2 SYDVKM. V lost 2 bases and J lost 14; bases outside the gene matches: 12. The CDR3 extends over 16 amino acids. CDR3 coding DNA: TGTGCCAGCAGTTTAAGTGGCGGGACTAGCGGGACCTCTGAGTTCTTC. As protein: CASSLSGGTSGTSEFF.

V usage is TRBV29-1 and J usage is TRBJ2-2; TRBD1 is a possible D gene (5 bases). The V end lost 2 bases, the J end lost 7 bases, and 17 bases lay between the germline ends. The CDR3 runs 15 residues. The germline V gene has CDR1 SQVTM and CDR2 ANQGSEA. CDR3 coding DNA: TGCAGCGTTGAATACCAGGGATACGTCAACGGGGAGCTGTTTTTT. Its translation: CSVEYQGYVNGELFF.

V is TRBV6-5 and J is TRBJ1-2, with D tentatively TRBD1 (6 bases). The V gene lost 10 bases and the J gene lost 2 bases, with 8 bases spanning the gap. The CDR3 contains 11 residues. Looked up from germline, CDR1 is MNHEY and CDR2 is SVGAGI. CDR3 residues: CATGQNYGYTF. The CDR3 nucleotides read TGTGCCACCGGACAGAACTATGGCTACACCTTC.

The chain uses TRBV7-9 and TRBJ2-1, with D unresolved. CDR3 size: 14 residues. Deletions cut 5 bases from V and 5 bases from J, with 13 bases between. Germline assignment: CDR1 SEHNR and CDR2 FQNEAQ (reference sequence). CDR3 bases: TGTGCCAGCAGCCAAGGAGATGGAGACAATGAGCAGTTCTTC. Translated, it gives CASSQGDGDNEQFF.

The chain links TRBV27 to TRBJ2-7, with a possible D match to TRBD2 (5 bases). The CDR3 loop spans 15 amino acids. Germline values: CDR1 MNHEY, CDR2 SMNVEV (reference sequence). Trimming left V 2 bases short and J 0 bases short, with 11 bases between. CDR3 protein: CASSLRPGSSYEQYF. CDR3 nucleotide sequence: TGTGCCAGCAGTTTACGGCCGGGGTCCTCCTACGAGCAGTACTTC.

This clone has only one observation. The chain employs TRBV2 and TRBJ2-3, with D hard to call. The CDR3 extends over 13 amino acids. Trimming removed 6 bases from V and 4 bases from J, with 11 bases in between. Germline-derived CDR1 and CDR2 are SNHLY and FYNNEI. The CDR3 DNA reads TGTGCCAGCAGGGGCTGGCCAGCAGATACGCAGTATTTT. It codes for CASRGWPADTQYF.

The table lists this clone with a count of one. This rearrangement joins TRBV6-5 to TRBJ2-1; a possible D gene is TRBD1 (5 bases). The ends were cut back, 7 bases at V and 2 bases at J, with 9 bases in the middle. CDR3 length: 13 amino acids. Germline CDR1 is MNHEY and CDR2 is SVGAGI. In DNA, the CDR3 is TGTGCCAGCAAGGGGTACCCCTACAATGAGCAGTTCTTC. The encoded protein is CASKGYPYNEQFF.

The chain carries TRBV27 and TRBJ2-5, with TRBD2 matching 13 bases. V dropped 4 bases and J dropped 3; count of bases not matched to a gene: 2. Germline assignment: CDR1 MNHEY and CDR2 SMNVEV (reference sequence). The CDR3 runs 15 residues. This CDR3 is CASSSTSGGKETQYF. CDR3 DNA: TGTGCCAGCAGTTCGACTAGCGGGGGGAAAGAGACCCAGTACTTC.

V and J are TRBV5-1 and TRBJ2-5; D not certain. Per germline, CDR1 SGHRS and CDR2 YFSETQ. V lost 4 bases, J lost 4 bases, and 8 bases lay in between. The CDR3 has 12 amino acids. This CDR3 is CASSPEAETQYF. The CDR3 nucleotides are TGCGCCAGCAGCCCCGAAGCAGAGACCCAGTACTTC.

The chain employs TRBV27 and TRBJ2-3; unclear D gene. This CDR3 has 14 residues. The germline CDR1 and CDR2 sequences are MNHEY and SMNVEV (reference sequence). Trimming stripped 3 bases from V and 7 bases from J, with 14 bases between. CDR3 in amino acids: CASSFGADSNTQYF. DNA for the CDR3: TGTGCCAGCAGTTTCGGTGCTGATTCCAATACGCAGTATTTT.

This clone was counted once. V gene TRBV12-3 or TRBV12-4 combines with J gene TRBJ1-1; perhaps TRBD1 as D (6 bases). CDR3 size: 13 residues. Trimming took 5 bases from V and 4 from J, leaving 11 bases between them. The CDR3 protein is CASSGTRITEAFF. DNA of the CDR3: TGTGCCAGCAGTGGGACAAGAATCACTGAAGCTTTCTTT.

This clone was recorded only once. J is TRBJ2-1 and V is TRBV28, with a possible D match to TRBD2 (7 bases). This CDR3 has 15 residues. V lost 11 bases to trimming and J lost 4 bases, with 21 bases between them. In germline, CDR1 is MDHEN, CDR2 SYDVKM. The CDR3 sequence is CASLGGAKGYNEQFF. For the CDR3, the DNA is TGTGCCTCCTTAGGGGGGGCTAAGGGATACAATGAGCAGTTCTTC.